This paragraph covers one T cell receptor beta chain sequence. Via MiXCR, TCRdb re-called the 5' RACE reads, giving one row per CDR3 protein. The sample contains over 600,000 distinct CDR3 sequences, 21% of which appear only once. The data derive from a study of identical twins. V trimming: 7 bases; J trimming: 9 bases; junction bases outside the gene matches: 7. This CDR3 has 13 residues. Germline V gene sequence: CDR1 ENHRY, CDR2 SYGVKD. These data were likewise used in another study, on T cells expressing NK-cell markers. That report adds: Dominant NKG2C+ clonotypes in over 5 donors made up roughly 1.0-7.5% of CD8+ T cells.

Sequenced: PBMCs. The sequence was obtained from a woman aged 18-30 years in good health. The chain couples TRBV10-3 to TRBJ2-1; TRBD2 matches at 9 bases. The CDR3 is CAIKSGRRGEQFF. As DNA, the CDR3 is TGTGCCATCAAAAGCGGGAGGCGTGGTGAGCAGTTCTTC.